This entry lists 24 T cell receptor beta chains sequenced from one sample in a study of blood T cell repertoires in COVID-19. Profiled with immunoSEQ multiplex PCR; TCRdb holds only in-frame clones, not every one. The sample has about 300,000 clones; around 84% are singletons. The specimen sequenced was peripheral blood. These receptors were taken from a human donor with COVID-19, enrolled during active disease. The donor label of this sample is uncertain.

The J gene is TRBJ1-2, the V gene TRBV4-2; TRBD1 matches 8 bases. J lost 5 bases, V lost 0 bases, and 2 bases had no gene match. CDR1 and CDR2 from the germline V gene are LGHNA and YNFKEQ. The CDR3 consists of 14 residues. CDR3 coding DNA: TGTGCCAGCAGCCAAGAGAACAGGGGGTATGGCTACACCTTC. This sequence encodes CASSQENRGYGYTF.

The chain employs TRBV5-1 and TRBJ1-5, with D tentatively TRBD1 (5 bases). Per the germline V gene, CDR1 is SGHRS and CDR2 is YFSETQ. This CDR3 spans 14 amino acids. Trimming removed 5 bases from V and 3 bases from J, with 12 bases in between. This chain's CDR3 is CASREGGDNQPQHF. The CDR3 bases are TGCGCCAGCAGGGAGGGAGGGGACAATCAGCCCCAGCATTTT.

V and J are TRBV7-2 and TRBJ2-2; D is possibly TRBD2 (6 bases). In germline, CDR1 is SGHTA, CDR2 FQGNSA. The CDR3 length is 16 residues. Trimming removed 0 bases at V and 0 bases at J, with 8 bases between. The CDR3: CASSLAGGTNTGELFF. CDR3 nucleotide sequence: TGTGCCAGCAGCTTAGCGGGGGGAACGAACACCGGGGAGCTGTTTTTT.

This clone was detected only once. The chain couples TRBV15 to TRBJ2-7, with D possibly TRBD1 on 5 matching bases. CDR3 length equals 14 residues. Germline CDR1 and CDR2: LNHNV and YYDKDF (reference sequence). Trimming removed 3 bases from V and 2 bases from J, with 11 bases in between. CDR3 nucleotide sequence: TGTGCCACCAGCAGGCGGACACCACCCTACGAGCAGTACTTC. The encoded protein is CATSRRTPPYEQYF.

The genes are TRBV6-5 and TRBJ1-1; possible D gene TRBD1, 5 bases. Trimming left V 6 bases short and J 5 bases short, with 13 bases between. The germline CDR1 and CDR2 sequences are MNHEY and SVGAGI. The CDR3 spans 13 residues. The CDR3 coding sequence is TGTGCCAGCAGGGCCGGGGCGGGGACTGAAGCTTTCTTT. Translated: CASRAGAGTEAFF.

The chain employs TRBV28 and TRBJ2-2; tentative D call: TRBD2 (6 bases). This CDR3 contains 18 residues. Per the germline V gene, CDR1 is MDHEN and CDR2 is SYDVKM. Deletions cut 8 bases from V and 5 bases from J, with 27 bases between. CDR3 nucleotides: TGTGCCAGCTCCGGGAGAGGGCCCCCGGGGGTTTTGACCGGGGAGCTGTTTTTT. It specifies CASSGRGPPGVLTGELFF.

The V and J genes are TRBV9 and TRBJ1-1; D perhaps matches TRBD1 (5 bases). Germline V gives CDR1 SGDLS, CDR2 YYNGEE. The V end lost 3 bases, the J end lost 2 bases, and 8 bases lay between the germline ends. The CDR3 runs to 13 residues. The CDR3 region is CASSGTRNTEAFF. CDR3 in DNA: TGTGCCAGCAGCGGGACACGCAACACTGAAGCTTTCTTT.

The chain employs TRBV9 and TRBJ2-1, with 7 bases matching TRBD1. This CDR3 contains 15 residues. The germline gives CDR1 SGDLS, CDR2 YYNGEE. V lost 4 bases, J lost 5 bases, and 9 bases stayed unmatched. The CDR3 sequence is CASSTRTGANNEQFF. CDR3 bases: TGTGCCAGCAGCACACGCACAGGGGCCAACAATGAGCAGTTCTTC.

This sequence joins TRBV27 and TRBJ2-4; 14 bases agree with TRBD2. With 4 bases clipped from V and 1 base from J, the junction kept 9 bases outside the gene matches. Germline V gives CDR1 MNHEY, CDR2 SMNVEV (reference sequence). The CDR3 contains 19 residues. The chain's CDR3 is CASSSPGLAGAQAKNIQYF. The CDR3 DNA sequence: TGTGCCAGCAGTTCACCGGGACTAGCGGGAGCGCAGGCCAAAAACATTCAGTACTTC.

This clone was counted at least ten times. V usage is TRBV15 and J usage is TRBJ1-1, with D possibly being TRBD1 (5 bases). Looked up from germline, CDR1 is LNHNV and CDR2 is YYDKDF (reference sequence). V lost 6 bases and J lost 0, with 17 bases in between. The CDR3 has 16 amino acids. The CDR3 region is CATRLGRGTMNTEAFF. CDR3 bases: TGTGCCACCAGGCTCGGGAGGGGAACTATGAACACTGAAGCTTTCTTT.

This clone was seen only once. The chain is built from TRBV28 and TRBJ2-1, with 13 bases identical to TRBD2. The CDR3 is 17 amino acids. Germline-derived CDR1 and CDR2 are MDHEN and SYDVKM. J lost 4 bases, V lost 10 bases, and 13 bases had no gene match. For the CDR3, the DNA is TGTGCCACCATACGAGTCGGGACTAGCGGGGCTTACAATGAGCAGTTCTTC. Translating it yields CATIRVGTSGAYNEQFF.

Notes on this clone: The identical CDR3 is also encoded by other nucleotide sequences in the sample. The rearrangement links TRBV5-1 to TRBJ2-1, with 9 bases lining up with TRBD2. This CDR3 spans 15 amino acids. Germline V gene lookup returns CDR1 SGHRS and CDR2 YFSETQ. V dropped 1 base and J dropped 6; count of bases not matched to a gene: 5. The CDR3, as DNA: TGCGCCAGCAGCTTGACTAGCGGGTCATTCAATGAGCAGTTCTTC. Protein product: CASSLTSGSFNEQFF. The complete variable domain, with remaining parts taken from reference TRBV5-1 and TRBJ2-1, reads KAGVTQTPRYLIKTRGQQVTLSCSPISGHRSVSWYQQTPGQGLQFLFEYFSETQRNKGNFPGRFSGRQFSNSRSEMNVSTLELGDSALYLCASSLTSGSFNEQFFGPGTRLTVL.

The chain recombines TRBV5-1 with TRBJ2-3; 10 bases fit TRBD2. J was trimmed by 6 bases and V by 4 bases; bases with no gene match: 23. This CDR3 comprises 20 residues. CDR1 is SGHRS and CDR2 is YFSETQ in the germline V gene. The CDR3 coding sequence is TGCGCCAGCAGCCTCCGACGCGCTTATGGACTAGCGGAGAGATCGGATACGCAGTATTTT. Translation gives CASSLRRAYGLAERSDTQYF.

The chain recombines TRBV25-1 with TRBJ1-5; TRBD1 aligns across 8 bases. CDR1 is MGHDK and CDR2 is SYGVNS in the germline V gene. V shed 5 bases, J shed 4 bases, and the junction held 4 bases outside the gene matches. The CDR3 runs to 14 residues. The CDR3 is CASSKWTGNQPQHF. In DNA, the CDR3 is TGTGCCAGCAGTAAGTGGACAGGGAATCAGCCCCAGCATTTT.

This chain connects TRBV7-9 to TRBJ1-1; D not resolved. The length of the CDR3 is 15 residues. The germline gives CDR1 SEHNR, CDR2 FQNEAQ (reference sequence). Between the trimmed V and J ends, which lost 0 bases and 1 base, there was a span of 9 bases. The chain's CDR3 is CASSLAGGRNTEAFF. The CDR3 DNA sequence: TGTGCCAGCAGCTTAGCTGGTGGGAGGAACACTGAAGCTTTCTTT.

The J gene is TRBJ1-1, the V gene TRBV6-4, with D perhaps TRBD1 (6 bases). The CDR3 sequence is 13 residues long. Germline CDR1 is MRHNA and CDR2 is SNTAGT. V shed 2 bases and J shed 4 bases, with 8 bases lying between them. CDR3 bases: TGTGCCAGCAGTGACGGGGACACCACTGAAGCTTTCTTT. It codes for CASSDGDTTEAFF.

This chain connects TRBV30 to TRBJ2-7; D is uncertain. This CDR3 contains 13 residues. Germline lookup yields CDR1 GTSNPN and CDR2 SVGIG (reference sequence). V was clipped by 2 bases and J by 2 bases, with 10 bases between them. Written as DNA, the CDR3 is TGTGCCTGGAGTTCCCGTAGTCCCTACGAGCAGTACTTC. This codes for CAWSSRSPYEQYF. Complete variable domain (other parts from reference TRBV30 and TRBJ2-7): SQTIHQWPATLVQPVGSPLSLECTVEGTSNPNLYWYRQAAGRGLQLLFYSVGIGQISSEVPQNLSASRPQDRQFILSSKKLLLSDSGFYLCAWSSRSPYEQYFGPGTRLTVT.

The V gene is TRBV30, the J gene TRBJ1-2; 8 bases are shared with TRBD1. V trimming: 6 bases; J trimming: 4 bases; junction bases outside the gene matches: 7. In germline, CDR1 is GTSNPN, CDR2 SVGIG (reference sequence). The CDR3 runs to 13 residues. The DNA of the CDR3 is TGTGCCTGTGGATCGGGACAGGTCTATGGCTACACCTTC. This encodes CACGSGQVYGYTF.

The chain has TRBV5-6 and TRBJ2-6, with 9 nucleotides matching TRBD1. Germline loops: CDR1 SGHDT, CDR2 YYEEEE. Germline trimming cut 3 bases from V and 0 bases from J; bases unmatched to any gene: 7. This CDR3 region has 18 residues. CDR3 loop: CASSWGQGWSSGANVLTF. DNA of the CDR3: TGTGCCAGCAGCTGGGGACAGGGCTGGAGCTCTGGGGCCAACGTCCTGACTTTC.

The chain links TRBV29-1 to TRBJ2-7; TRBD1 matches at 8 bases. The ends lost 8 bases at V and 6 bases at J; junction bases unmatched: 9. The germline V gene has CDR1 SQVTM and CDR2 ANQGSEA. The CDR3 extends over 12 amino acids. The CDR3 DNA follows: TGCAGCCAGCGGACAGGGCGAGGCGAGCAGTACTTC. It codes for CSQRTGRGEQYF.

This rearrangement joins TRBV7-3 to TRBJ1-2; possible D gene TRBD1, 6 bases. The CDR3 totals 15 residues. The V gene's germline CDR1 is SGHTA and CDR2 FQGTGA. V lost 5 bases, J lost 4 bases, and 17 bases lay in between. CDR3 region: CASSPHRDAGYGYTF. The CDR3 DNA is TGTGCCAGCAGCCCGCACAGGGATGCGGGCTATGGCTACACCTTC.

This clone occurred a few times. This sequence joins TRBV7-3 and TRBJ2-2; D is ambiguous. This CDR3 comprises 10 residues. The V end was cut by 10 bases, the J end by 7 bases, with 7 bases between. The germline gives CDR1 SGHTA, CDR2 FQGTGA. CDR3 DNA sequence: TGTGCCACACACCTCGGGGAGCTGTTTTTT. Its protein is CATHLGELFF. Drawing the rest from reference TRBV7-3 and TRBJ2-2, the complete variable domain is GAGVSQTPSNKVTEKGKYVELRCDPISGHTALYWYRQSLGQGPEFLIYFQGTGAADDSGLPNDRFFAVRPEGSVSTLKIQRTERGDSAVYLCATHLGELFFGEGSRLTVL.

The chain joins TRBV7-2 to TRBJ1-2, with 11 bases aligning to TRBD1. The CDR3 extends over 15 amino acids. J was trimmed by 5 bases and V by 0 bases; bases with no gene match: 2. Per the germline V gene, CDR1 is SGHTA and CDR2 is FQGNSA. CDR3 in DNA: TGTGCCAGCAGCTTAGCGGGACAGGGGGGATATGGCTACACCTTC. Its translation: CASSLAGQGGYGYTF.

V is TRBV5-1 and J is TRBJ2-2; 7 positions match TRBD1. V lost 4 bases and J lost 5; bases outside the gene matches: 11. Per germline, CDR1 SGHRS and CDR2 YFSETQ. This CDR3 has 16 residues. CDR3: CASSPNRGQGTGELFF. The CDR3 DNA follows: TGCGCCAGCAGCCCTAACAGGGGCCAGGGAACCGGGGAGCTGTTTTTT.